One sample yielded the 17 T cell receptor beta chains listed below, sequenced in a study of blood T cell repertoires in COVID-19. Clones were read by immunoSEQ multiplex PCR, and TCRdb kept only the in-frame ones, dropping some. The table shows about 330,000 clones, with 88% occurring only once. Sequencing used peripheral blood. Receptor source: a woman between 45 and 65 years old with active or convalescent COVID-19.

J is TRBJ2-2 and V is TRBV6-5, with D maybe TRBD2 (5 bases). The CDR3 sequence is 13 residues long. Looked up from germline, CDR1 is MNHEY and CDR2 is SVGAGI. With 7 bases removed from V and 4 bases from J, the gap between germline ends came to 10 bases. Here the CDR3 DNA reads TGTGCCAGCAAAAGGGAGACCACCGGGGAGCTGTTTTTT. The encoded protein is CASKRETTGELFF.

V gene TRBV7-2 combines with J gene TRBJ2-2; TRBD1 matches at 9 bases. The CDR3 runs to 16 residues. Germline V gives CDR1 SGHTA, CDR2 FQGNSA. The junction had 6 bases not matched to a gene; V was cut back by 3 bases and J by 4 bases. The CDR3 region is CASSFTGTGSTGELFF. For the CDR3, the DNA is TGTGCCAGCAGCTTCACCGGGACAGGGAGCACCGGGGAGCTGTTTTTT.

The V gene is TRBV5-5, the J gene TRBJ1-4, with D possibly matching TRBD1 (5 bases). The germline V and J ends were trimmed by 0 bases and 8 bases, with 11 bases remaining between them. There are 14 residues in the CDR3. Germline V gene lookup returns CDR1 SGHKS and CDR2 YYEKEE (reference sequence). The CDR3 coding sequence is TGTGCCAGCAGCTTGGCAGGGAGGGAAGAAAAACTGTTTTTT. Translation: CASSLAGREEKLFF.

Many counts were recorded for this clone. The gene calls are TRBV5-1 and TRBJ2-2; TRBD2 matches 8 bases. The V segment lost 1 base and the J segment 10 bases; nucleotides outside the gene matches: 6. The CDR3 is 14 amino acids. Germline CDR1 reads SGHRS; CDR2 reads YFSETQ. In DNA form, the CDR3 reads TGCGCCAGCAGCTTGATGCGGGGGGAATTGGAGCTGTTTTTT. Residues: CASSLMRGELELFF.

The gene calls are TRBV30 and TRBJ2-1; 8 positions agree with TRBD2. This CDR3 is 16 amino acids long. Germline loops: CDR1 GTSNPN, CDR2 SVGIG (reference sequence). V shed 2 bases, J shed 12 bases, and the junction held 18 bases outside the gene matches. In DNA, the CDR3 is TGTGCCTGGAGTCAATCAAGGACTAGCTGGGGAGGCCGGCAGTTCTTC. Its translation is CAWSQSRTSWGGRQFF.

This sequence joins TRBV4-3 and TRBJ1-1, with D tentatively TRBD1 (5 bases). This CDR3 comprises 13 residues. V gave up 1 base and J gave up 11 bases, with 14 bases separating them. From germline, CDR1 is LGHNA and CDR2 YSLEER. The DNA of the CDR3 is TGCGCCAGCAGCCAAGTGAACCAGGGCTTGGCTTTCTTT. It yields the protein CASSQVNQGLAFF.

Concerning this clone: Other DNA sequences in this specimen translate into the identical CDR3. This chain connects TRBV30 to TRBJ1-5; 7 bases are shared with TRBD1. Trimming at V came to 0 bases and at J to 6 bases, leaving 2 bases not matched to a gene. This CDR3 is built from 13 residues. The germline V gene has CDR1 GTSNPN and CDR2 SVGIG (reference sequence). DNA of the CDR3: TGTGCCTGGAGTGTAAGGGGGCCTCAGCCCCAGCATTTT. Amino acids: CAWSVRGPQPQHF.

The CDR3, as DNA: TGTGCCACCAAGGGAGCTGAAGCTTTCTTT. Translation: CATKGAEAFF. V and J are TRBV28 and TRBJ1-1; D ambiguous. Germline CDR1 reads MDHEN; CDR2 reads SYDVKM. This CDR3 has 10 residues. V lost 10 bases, J lost 6 bases, and 9 bases lay in between.

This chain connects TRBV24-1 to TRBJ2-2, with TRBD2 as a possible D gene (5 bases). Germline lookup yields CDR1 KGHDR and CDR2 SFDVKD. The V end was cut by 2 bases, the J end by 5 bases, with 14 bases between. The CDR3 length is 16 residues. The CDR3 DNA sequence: TGTGCCACCAGTGATTCCGGGGAGTTGAGGACCGGGGAGCTGTTTTTT. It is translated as CATSDSGELRTGELFF.

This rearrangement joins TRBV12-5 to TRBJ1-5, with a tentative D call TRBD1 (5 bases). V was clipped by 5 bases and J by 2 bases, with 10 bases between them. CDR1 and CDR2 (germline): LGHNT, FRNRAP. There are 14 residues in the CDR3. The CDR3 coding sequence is TGTGCTAGTGGTGACGGGGGTCGCAATCAGCCCCAGCATTTT. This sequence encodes CASGDGGRNQPQHF.

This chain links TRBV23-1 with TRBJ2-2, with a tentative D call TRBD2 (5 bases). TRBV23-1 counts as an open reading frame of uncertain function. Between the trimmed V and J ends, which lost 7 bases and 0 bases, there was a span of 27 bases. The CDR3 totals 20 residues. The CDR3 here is CASTFKSGLSVQSNTGELFF. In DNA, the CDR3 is TGCGCCAGCACTTTCAAATCGGGGTTAAGTGTACAGTCGAACACCGGGGAGCTGTTTTTT.

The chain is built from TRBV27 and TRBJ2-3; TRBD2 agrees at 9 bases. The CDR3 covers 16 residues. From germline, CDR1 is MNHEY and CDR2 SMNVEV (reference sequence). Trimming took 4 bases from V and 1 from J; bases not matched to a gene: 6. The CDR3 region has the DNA TGTGCCAGCAGTTCCCTTAGCGGGAGAGGCACAGATACGCAGTATTTT. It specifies CASSSLSGRGTDTQYF.

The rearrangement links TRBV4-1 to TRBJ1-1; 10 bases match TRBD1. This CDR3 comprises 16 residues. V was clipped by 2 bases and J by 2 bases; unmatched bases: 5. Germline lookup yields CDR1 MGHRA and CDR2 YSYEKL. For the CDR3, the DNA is TGCGCCAGCAGCCAAAGCCGGGACAGGGGAAACACTGAAGCTTTCTTT. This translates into CASSQSRDRGNTEAFF.

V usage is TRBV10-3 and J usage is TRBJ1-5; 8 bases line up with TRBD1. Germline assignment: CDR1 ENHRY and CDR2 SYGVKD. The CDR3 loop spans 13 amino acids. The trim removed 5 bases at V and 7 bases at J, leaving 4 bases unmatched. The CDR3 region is CAISNRGDQPQHF. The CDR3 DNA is TGTGCCATCAGTAACAGGGGGGACCAGCCCCAGCATTTT.

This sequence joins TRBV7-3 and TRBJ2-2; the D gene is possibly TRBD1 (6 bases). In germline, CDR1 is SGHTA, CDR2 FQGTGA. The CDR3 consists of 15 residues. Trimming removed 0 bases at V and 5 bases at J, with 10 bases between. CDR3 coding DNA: TGTGCCAGCAGCTTAACCCCGGACAGTACCGGGGAGCTGTTTTTT. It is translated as CASSLTPDSTGELFF.

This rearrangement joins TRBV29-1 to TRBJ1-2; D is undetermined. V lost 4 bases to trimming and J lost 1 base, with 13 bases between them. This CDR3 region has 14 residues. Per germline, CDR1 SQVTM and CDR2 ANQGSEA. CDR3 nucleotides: TGCAGCGTTGGTGGCGGGAGGAATAACTATGGCTACACCTTC. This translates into CSVGGGRNNYGYTF. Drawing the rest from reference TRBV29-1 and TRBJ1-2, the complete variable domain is SAVISQKPSRDICQRGTSLTIQCQVDSQVTMMFWYRQQPGQSLTLIATANQGSEATYESGFVIDKFPISRPNLTFSTLTVSNMSPEDSSIYLCSVGGGRNNYGYTFGSGTRLTVV.

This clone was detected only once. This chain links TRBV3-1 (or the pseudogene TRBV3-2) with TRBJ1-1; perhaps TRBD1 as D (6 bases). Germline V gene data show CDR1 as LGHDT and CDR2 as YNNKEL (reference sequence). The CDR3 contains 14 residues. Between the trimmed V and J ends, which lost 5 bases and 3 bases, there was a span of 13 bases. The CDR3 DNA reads TGTGCCAGCAGCTCCACGGACAGTTACACTGAAGCTTTCTTT. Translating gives CASSSTDSYTEAFF.